The 10 T cell receptor beta chains presented below share a single source sample, sequenced in a study of early T cells in non-severe SARS-CoV-2 infection. TCRdb processed the 5' RACE reads anew with MiXCR; each CDR3 protein has one entry. The table has approximately 66,000 distinct CDR3 sequences, over 10% seen once. The source material was whole blood. Source of these receptors: an adult who was a healthcare worker with PCR-confirmed SARS-CoV-2 infection or an uninfected control (not recorded which).

This clonotype was seen repeatedly, ten times or more. The chain couples TRBV5-1 to TRBJ1-1; D not resolved. With 0 bases removed from V and 1 base from J, the gap between germline ends came to 10 bases. CDR3 length: 15 residues. Germline assignment: CDR1 SGHRS and CDR2 YFSETQ. The CDR3 loop is CASSLDGRPNTEAFF. The CDR3 DNA reads TGCGCCAGCAGCTTGGACGGCAGACCGAACACTGAAGCTTTCTTT.

This clonotype was detected only a few times. This chain connects TRBV5-1 to TRBJ2-7; a weak D match, TRBD2 (6 bases). The CDR3 runs 14 residues. The V and J ends lost 4 bases and 1 base respectively, with 12 bases between them. Germline V gene data show CDR1 as SGHRS and CDR2 as YFSETQ. DNA of the CDR3: TGCGCCAGCAGCCGGACTATCCTTTCCTACGAGCAGTACTTC. This gives the protein CASSRTILSYEQYF.

In its sample, this clonotype was seen a few times. This chain joins TRBV19 and TRBJ2-1, with D maybe TRBD2 (6 bases). The V gene's germline CDR1 is LNHDA and CDR2 SQIVND (reference sequence). The CDR3 loop spans 16 amino acids. Trimming stripped 3 bases from V and 2 bases from J, with 14 bases between. This chain's CDR3 is CASSIWGLGTYNEQFF. Here the CDR3 DNA reads TGTGCCAGTAGTATCTGGGGACTTGGGACCTACAATGAGCAGTTCTTC.

This clonotype was seen a handful of times. The CDR3 is CASSLDLGEAFF. CDR3 sequence (DNA): TGTGCCAGCAGTTTAGATCTTGGTGAAGCTTTCTTT. This chain joins TRBV12-3 or TRBV12-4 and TRBJ1-1, with unresolved D. V was trimmed by 1 base and J by 7 bases, leaving 7 bases between them. The CDR3 covers 12 residues.

This clonotype was counted many times. This chain uses TRBV11-2 with TRBJ2-4, with no clear D. This CDR3 has 14 residues. Between the trimmed V and J ends, which lost 5 bases and 2 bases, there was a span of 10 bases. Germline V lookup: CDR1 SGHAT, CDR2 FQNNGV. CDR3 region: CASSGVGSKNIQYF. In DNA, the CDR3 is TGTGCCAGCAGCGGAGTCGGGTCCAAAAACATTCAGTACTTC.

The V and J genes are TRBV3-1 and TRBJ2-3; tentative D call: TRBD2 (5 bases). The CDR3 has 15 residues. Germline V gene data show CDR1 as LGHDT and CDR2 as YNNKEL (reference sequence). V was clipped by 6 bases and J by 3 bases, with 16 bases between them. CDR3 coding DNA: TGTGCCAGCAGTTTCAGCGGTTTTGGGACAGATACGCAGTATTTT. This encodes CASSFSGFGTDTQYF.

This clonotype was detected only a few times. The rearrangement links TRBV9 to TRBJ2-5; D might be TRBD1 (5 bases). V dropped 0 bases and J dropped 9 bases, with 15 bases sitting between them. There are 14 residues in the CDR3. In germline, CDR1 is SGDLS, CDR2 YYNGEE. CDR3 loop: CASSVGGTTRAQYF. The CDR3 bases are TGTGCCAGCAGCGTAGGGGGAACCACCAGGGCCCAGTACTTC.

This clonotype came up many times. V and J are TRBV20-1 and TRBJ2-5; TRBD2 aligns across 8 bases. Germline V CDR1 and CDR2: DFQATT, SNEGSKA (reference sequence). This CDR3 region has 12 residues. V shed 6 bases, J shed 5 bases, and the junction held 5 bases outside the gene matches. Written as DNA, the CDR3 is TGCAGTGCCGGGAGGGCCTCGGAGACCCAGTACTTC. Its protein product is CSAGRASETQYF.

This clonotype occurred a few times. The V and J genes are TRBV29-1 and TRBJ1-6, with D uncertain. Trimming stripped 8 bases from V and 10 bases from J, with 9 bases between. The CDR3 is 10 residues long. CDR1 is SQVTM, CDR2 ANQGSEA, per germline. CDR3 region: CSPGESPLHF. DNA for the CDR3: TGCAGCCCCGGGGAGTCACCCCTCCACTTT.

This clonotype appeared many times. The chain carries TRBV7-2 and TRBJ1-1, with D perhaps matching TRBD1 (5 bases). Germline V CDR1 and CDR2: SGHTA, FQGNSA. The V end was cut by 5 bases, the J end by 3 bases, with 13 bases between. This CDR3 has 14 amino acids. The DNA for the CDR3 is TGTGCCAGCAGCCTGCTAGGGGTGGACACTGAAGCTTTCTTT. This encodes CASSLLGVDTEAFF.